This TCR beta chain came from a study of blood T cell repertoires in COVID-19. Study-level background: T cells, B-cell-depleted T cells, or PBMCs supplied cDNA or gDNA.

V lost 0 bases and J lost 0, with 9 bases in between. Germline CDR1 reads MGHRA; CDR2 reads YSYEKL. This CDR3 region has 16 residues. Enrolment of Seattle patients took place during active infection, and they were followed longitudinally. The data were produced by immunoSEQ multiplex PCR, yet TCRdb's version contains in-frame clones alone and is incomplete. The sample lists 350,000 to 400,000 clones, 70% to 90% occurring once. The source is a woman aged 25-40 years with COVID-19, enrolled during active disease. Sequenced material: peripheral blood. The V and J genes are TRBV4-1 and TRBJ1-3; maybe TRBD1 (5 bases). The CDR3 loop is CASSQDGAYSGNTIYF. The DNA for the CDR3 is TGCGCCAGCAGCCAAGATGGGGCTTACTCTGGAAACACCATATATTTT.